The 9 T cell receptor beta chains given below trace back to one sample, sequenced in a study of shared clonotypes between healthy human individuals. Profiled with immunoSEQ multiplex PCR; TCRdb holds only in-frame clones, not every one. The data hold some 2,100,000 clones, with under 97% observed a single time. Material for sequencing was naive CD4+ T cells sorted from blood. Subset given: CD45RA+ positively selected. These receptors were collected from a man aged 18 to 29 in good health.

This clone came up once. The chain joins TRBV5-6 to TRBJ1-3; D unresolved. The CDR3 extends over 16 amino acids. Germline CDR1 SGHDT, CDR2 YYEEEE. V was clipped by 0 bases and J by 0 bases, with 10 bases between them. The CDR3 spells CASSLVGGYSGNTIYF. CDR3 sequence (DNA): TGTGCCAGCAGCTTGGTCGGCGGCTACTCTGGAAACACCATATATTTT.

The rearrangement joins TRBV7-2 to TRBJ1-1, with D unresolved. Germline V lookup: CDR1 SGHTA, CDR2 FQGNSA. The CDR3 sequence is 15 residues long. Trimming removed 2 bases at V and 0 bases at J, with 10 bases between. The CDR3 reads CASSLYPSMNTEAFF. The CDR3 bases are TGTGCCAGCAGCTTATATCCGTCCATGAACACTGAAGCTTTCTTT.

V gene TRBV10-2 combines with J gene TRBJ1-1; 8 bases match TRBD1. The CDR3 is 12 amino acids. The germline V gene has CDR1 WSHSY and CDR2 SAAADI. V lost 6 bases, J lost 4 bases, and 1 base stayed unmatched. CDR3 protein: CASRQGATEAFF. CDR3 bases: TGCGCCAGCAGGCAGGGGGCCACTGAAGCTTTCTTT.

V usage is TRBV7-2 and J usage is TRBJ2-3, with 13 bases fitting TRBD2. J lost 4 bases, V lost 5 bases, and 9 bases had no gene match. CDR1 is SGHTA and CDR2 is FQGNSA in the germline V gene. CDR3 length: 17 amino acids. In DNA form, the CDR3 reads TGTGCCAGCAGCCGCAGGACTAGCGGGAGTCCGGCAGATACGCAGTATTTT. Its translation is CASSRRTSGSPADTQYF.

As to this clone: The same CDR3 can be traced to other DNA sequences in this sample. This chain links TRBV6-1 with TRBJ1-2; no definite D call. The V gene lost 4 bases and the J gene lost 4 bases, with 4 bases spanning the gap. Germline V CDR1 and CDR2: MNHNS, SASEGT. This CDR3 comprises 11 residues. CDR3: CASSVGYGYTF. CDR3 bases: TGTGCCAGCAGTGTCGGCTATGGCTACACCTTC.

Points on this clone: Other DNA sequences within the sample encode an identical CDR3. This sequence joins TRBV5-6 and TRBJ1-1; D perhaps matches TRBD1 (6 bases). CDR1 is SGHDT, CDR2 YYEEEE, per germline. This CDR3 has 14 residues. V lost 1 base to trimming and J lost 0 bases, with 7 bases between them. The CDR3 nucleotides are TGTGCCAGCAGCTTGCAGGGGATGAACACTGAAGCTTTCTTT. Protein: CASSLQGMNTEAFF.

This clone was counted a few times. The chain has TRBV2 and TRBJ1-1; TRBD1 might be the D (5 bases). CDR1 and CDR2 from the germline V gene are SNHLY and FYNNEI. CDR3 length: 13 amino acids. Deletions cut 6 bases from V and 5 bases from J, with 13 bases between. CDR3 bases: TGTGCCAGCAGAGTGACAGTTACTACTGAAGCTTTCTTT. Encoded protein: CASRVTVTTEAFF.

V usage is TRBV18 and J usage is TRBJ1-5; D is possibly TRBD1 (5 bases). CDR1 and CDR2 from the germline V gene are KGHSH and LQKENI. The V and J ends lost 6 bases and 6 bases respectively, with 18 bases between them. The CDR3 runs to 15 residues. CDR3 amino acids: CASSPLREVGQPQHF. DNA for the CDR3: TGTGCCAGCTCGCCTCTCAGGGAAGTAGGTCAGCCCCAGCATTTT.

In DNA, the CDR3 is TGTGCCAGCGTTGGTGGGGGGACAGCTACTTACGAGCAGTACTTC. Its translation is CASVGGGTATYEQYF. V usage is TRBV2 and J usage is TRBJ2-7, with D maybe TRBD1 (7 bases). Per germline, CDR1 SNHLY and CDR2 FYNNEI. The length of the CDR3 is 15 residues. V was clipped by 8 bases and J by 4 bases, with 21 bases between them.